This passage covers 20 T cell receptor beta chains from one sample sequenced in a study of T-cell memory formation after mild COVID-19. TCRdb redid the calling of the 5' RACE reads with MiXCR, one entry per CDR3 protein. The profile covers around 130,000 distinct CDR3 sequences, with more than 15% appearing a single time and approximately 5.5% taken by the ten largest. The sample comprised PBMCs or a T cell subset sorted from them (not recorded which). Receptor source: a man younger than 35 who had mild COVID-19 (a few samples of this study predate the infection). Cell type and time point are not known.

This clonotype turned up a few times. V and J are TRBV5-1 and TRBJ2-1; possibly TRBD2 for D (6 bases). There are 16 residues in the CDR3. Germline V gene data show CDR1 as SGHRS and CDR2 as YFSETQ. Deletions cut 1 base from V and 6 bases from J, with 17 bases between. For the CDR3, the DNA is TGCGCCAGCAGCTTGCGCGGGGACCCGCTGGGCAATGAGCAGTTCTTC. Translation: CASSLRGDPLGNEQFF.

This clonotype was found a few times. The chain has TRBV7-3 and TRBJ2-5, with 7 bases aligning to TRBD1. There are 13 residues in the CDR3. The V and J ends lost 4 bases and 4 bases, in that order; junction bases with no gene match: 3. CDR1 is SGHTA and CDR2 is FQGTGA in the germline V gene. The DNA for the CDR3 is TGTGCCAGCAGCTCGGGACAGTTAGAGACCCAGTACTTC. It encodes CASSSGQLETQYF.

This chain uses TRBV7-9 with TRBJ2-5, with TRBD2 identical over 9 bases. CDR3 length: 16 amino acids. V shed 0 bases and J 2 bases; nucleotides not matched to a gene: 4. Germline CDR1 reads SEHNR; CDR2 reads FQNEAQ (reference sequence). The CDR3: CASSLAPSGVQETQYF. CDR3 DNA sequence: TGTGCCAGCAGCTTAGCCCCTAGCGGGGTACAAGAGACCCAGTACTTC.

This clonotype was seen more than once but under ten times. This rearrangement joins TRBV7-2 to TRBJ1-1; maybe TRBD1 (6 bases). The V gene's germline CDR1 is SGHTA and CDR2 FQGNSA. V lost 3 bases and J lost 0, with 8 bases in between. This CDR3 has 14 residues. The CDR3 nucleotides read TGTGCCAGCAGCTTTTGGACAGTGAACACTGAAGCTTTCTTT. It translates to CASSFWTVNTEAFF.

A few counts support this clonotype. The chain links TRBV6-5 to TRBJ2-5; either TRBD1 or TRBD2 may supply D (5 bases each). The CDR3 spans 17 residues. Germline CDR1 is MNHEY and CDR2 is SVGAGI. Trimming stripped 0 bases from V and 5 bases from J, with 19 bases between. The CDR3 loop reads CASSYSQGRPRGETQYF. The CDR3, as DNA: TGTGCCAGCAGTTACTCGCAGGGCAGGCCCCGCGGGGAGACCCAGTACTTC.

The chain is built from TRBV21-1 and TRBJ1-4; the D call in the table, TRBD1, was not verified against the DNA. TRBV21-1 is a documented pseudogene. The CDR3 sequence is 17 residues long. The CDR3 here is CASSNGTGDRINEKLFF. In nucleotides, the CDR3 is TGTGCCAGCAGCAACGGAACAGGGGACAGAATTAATGAAAAACTGTTTTTT.

This sequence joins TRBV5-1 and TRBJ1-1; tentative D call: TRBD1 (5 bases). Trimming cost V 1 base and J 2 bases, with 12 bases left between them. CDR1 and CDR2 from the germline V gene are SGHRS and YFSETQ. The CDR3 totals 15 residues. CDR3 region: CASSLSGGFNTEAFF. Written as DNA, the CDR3 is TGCGCCAGCAGCTTGTCGGGGGGGTTCAACACTGAAGCTTTCTTT. Based on the CDR3 plus reference TRBV5-1 and TRBJ1-1, the full variable domain is KAGVTQTPRYLIKTRGQQVTLSCSPISGHRSVSWYQQTPGQGLQFLFEYFSETQRNKGNFPGRFSGRQFSNSRSEMNVSTLELGDSALYLCASSLSGGFNTEAFFGQGTRLTVV.

This chain links TRBV29-1 with TRBJ1-3; D possibly corresponds to TRBD1 (5 bases). The CDR3 extends over 14 amino acids. Germline V gene sequence: CDR1 SQVTM, CDR2 ANQGSEA. Trimming shortened V by 4 bases and J by 4 bases, and 14 bases separated the two germline ends. The chain's CDR3 is CSVGRTLLGNTIYF. The DNA of the CDR3 is TGCAGCGTTGGCCGGACACTTTTGGGAAACACCATATATTTT.

The sample holds a few counts of this clonotype. This chain uses TRBV25-1 with TRBJ2-2, with D perhaps matching TRBD1 (5 bases). The length of the CDR3 is 15 residues. Trimming took off 0 bases at V and 6 bases at J, with 11 bases between the two ends. CDR1 and CDR2 from the germline V gene are MGHDK and SYGVNS. CDR3 sequence (DNA): TGTGCCAGCAGTGAATATCAGGGTAGGGCCGGGGAGCTGTTTTTT. Translation gives CASSEYQGRAGELFF.

The V call is TRBV5-1, the J call TRBJ1-3; D is unclear. V lost 4 bases and J lost 3, with 17 bases in between. The germline V gene encodes CDR1 SGHRS and CDR2 YFSETQ. The CDR3 runs to 16 residues. The CDR3 DNA is TGCGCCAGCAGCCGAAATCCGGGAGAAGGTGGAAACACCATATATTTT. Translated, it gives CASSRNPGEGGNTIYF.

The chain carries TRBV4-3 and TRBJ2-7; 9 nucleotides line up with TRBD1. Germline CDR1 reads LGHNA; CDR2 reads YSLEER. The J segment lost 4 bases and the V segment lost 0 bases, leaving 10 bases of the junction unmatched. This CDR3 spans 17 amino acids. This CDR3 is CASSQESFGTGSYEQYF. The CDR3, as DNA: TGCGCCAGCAGCCAAGAATCGTTCGGGACAGGGTCGTACGAGCAGTACTTC.

The V gene is TRBV15, the J gene TRBJ1-5; no clear D gene. The length of the CDR3 is 15 residues. The germline CDR1 and CDR2 sequences are LNHNV and YYDKDF (reference sequence). The V gene lost 4 bases and the J gene lost 0 bases, with 10 bases spanning the gap. CDR3 protein: CATSTDTYSNQPQHF. CDR3 DNA sequence: TGTGCCACCAGCACTGACACATATAGCAATCAGCCCCAGCATTTT.

The chain recombines TRBV18 with TRBJ1-5, with 9 nucleotides matching TRBD1. The germline V gene encodes CDR1 KGHSH and CDR2 LQKENI. J gave up 0 bases and V 5 bases, and 8 bases lay outside the gene matches. The CDR3 sequence is 17 residues long. CDR3 coding DNA: TGTGCCAGCTCAGGGACAGGGACTGGATATAGCAATCAGCCCCAGCATTTT. This translates into CASSGTGTGYSNQPQHF.

The chain combines TRBV5-1 with TRBJ2-3; 9 bases are a match to TRBD2. V lost 0 bases and J lost 5; bases outside the gene matches: 7. Germline loops: CDR1 SGHRS, CDR2 YFSETQ. The CDR3 totals 16 residues. Written as DNA, the CDR3 is TGCGCCAGCAGCTTGGTGGTAGCGGGGGCCGGAGATACGCAGTATTTT. The encoded protein is CASSLVVAGAGDTQYF.

The rearrangement uses TRBV4-2 and TRBJ1-5; D remains unclear. Trimming stripped 1 base from V and 9 bases from J, with 13 bases between. The V gene's germline CDR1 is LGHNA and CDR2 YNFKEQ. The length of the CDR3 is 14 residues. As DNA, the CDR3 is TGTGCCAGCAGCCAAGGGGTGACTGTCGGGCCCCAGCATTTT. It specifies CASSQGVTVGPQHF.

The chain links TRBV19 to TRBJ1-5; D is undetermined. The V and J ends lost 2 bases and 0 bases respectively, with 8 bases between them. This CDR3 comprises 15 residues. The germline gives CDR1 LNHDA, CDR2 SQIVND (reference sequence). The CDR3 protein is CASSITAHSNQPQHF. The CDR3 region has the DNA TGTGCCAGTAGTATAACAGCGCATAGCAATCAGCCCCAGCATTTT.

Notes on this clonotype: Relative to the germline gene, one junction end is altered; a read error may explain this. J is TRBJ2-3 and V is TRBV12-3 or TRBV12-4, with TRBD2 identical over 10 bases. The length of the CDR3 is 14 residues. In DNA form, the CDR3 reads TGTGCCAGCAGTCTAGCGGGGGACGCAGATACGCAGTATTTT. Translating gives CASSLAGDADTQYF.

The V call is TRBV11-1, the J call TRBJ2-2; D gene uncertain. The CDR3 spans 14 residues. Trimming took off 0 bases at V and 5 bases at J, with 7 bases between the two ends. Germline values: CDR1 SGHAT, CDR2 FQDESV (reference sequence). This CDR3 is CASSLALGTGELFF. The CDR3 bases are TGTGCCAGCAGCTTAGCTCTGGGGACCGGGGAGCTGTTTTTT.

This chain links TRBV10-2 with TRBJ1-2; no firm D call. V was cut by 5 bases and J by 4 bases, with 11 bases left in between. CDR3 length equals 13 residues. CDR1 and CDR2 from the germline V gene are WSHSY and SAAADI. The CDR3 reads CASSPDTSYGYTF. DNA for the CDR3: TGCGCCAGCAGTCCCGACACAAGCTATGGCTACACCTTC.

The sample holds many counts of this clonotype. The chain has TRBV12-3 or TRBV12-4 and TRBJ2-7; D possibly corresponds to TRBD1 (5 bases). The CDR3 runs 13 residues. Trimming left V 5 bases short and J 2 bases short, with 10 bases between. CDR3 in amino acids: CASSLGRAYEQYF. DNA for the CDR3: TGTGCCAGCAGTCTTGGCAGGGCCTACGAGCAGTACTTC.